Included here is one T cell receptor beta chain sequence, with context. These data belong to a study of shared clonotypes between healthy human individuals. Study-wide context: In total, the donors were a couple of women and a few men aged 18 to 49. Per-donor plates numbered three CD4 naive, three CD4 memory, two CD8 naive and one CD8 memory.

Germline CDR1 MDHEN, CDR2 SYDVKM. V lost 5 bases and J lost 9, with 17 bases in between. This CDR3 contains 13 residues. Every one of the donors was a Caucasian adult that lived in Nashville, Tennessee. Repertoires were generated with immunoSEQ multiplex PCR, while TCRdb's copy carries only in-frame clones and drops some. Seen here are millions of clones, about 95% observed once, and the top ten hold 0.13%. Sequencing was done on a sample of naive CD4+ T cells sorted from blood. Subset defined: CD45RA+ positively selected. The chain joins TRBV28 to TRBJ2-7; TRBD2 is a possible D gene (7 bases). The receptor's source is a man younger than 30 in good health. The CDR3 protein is CASSTPGGQVQYF. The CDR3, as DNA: TGTGCCAGCAGTACCCCGGGGGGCCAGGTGCAGTACTTC.